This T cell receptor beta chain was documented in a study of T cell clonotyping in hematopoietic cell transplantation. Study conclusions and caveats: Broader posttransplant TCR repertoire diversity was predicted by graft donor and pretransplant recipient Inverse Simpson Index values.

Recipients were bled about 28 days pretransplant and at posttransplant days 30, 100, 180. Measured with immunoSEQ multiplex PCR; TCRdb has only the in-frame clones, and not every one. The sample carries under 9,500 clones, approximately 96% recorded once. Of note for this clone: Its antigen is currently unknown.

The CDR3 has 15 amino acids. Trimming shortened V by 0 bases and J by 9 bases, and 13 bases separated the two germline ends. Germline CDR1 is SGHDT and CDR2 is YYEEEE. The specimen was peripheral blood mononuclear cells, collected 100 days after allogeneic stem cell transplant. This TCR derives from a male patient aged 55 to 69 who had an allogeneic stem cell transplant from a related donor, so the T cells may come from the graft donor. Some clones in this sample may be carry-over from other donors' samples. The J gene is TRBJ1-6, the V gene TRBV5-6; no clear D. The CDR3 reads CASSLAGLSTSPLHF. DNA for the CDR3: TGTGCCAGCAGCTTGGCTGGACTGTCTACTTCACCCCTCCACTTT. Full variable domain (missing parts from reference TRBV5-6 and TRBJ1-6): DAGVTQSPTHLIKTRGQQVTLRCSPKSGHDTVSWYQQALGQGPQFIFQYYEEEERQRGNFPDRFSGHQFPNYSSELNVNALLLGDSALYLCASSLAGLSTSPLHFGNGTRLTVT.